Sequencing of this T cell receptor beta chain was carried out in a study of identical twins (dated by TCRdb to about 2016). A note on the overall study: To test whether fetal clonotypes persist, this study deep-sequenced TCR alpha and beta repertoires from monozygotic twins, from unrelated adults of various ages, and from cord blood. To rule out contamination, replicate twin experiments were performed at different times with different library preparation protocols. Study-wide conclusions, independent of this receptor: Invariant T cells such as MAIT and iNKT could partly confound zero-insertion analyses, although diverse VJ usage argued against such confounding for most clonotypes. In beta out-of-frame sequences, excess twin sharing was weaker, because having fewer shared sequences lowered the signal-to-noise ratio. Compared with coincidental sharing between unrelated individuals, out-of-frame TCR alpha sequences shared between twins had an excess of sequences with low generation probability. Fewer insertions were carried by abundant cord blood beta clonotypes; a weaker similar trend was observed in young adult naive repertoires, while no such trend was observed in memory repertoires. Because the same donors could not be followed over many years, the conclusions depended on cross-sectional statistical analysis. Recombination models systematically underestimated out-of-frame TCR alpha sharing in monozygotic twins but agreed with sharing between unrelated individuals.

Every donor was a healthy Caucasian. The twin cohort consisted of three pairs of female monozygotic twins, all aged 18 to 29 years. Peripheral blood mononuclear cells were the source from which RNA for the TCR libraries was isolated. The library came from 5' RACE. Sequenced using an Illumina HiSeq 2000. A universal primer binding site was added through template switching, and the final cDNA carried a unique molecular identifier so that TCR cDNA molecules could be counted accurately. Specific primers in the conserved constant-segment region were used to synthesize first-strand cDNA for TCR alpha and beta chains. To control for contamination, every cDNA library carried two barcodes: a SMART-Mk sample barcode plus Illumina barcodes. TruSeq adapter sequences along with Illumina sample barcodes were introduced in two successive PCR steps. The TCR alpha and beta cDNA libraries were sequenced on the Illumina HiSeq platform using custom primers. For the original study's pipeline: MiGEC processed the raw reads to extract unique molecular identifiers, while MiXCR was used to determine the CDR3 positions. For each individual, recombination models were inferred using an EM algorithm with the repgenHMM and IGoR tools. Shared clonotypes were analyzed with the tcR package in R, and sharing was normalized by the product of cloneset sizes. Out-of-frame nonproductive sequences were analyzed to study raw recombination free of thymic and clonal selection effects. TCRdb's own reprocessing of the public reads used fastp at Q25 and MiXCR and kept productive beta chains. Here each entry gathers all rows of one CDR3 protein and keeps the most common genes and DNA. These V and J calls derive from TCRdb rather than the authors' analysis. The sample includes about 790,000 distinct CDR3 sequences, with roughly 18% observed a single time. The ten biggest clones cover about an eighth of the sample.

Details on this clonotype: Its antigen is still unknown. Base qualities are not at hand, and no much larger clone is one base apart.

These data were likewise used in another study, on T cells expressing NK-cell markers. Looking at the second paper: About 8 donors provided sorted CD3+CD56+NKG2C+, CD3+CD56+NKG2C- and CD3+CD56-NKG2C+ T-cell subsets, whose TCR beta-chain repertoires were profiled. Of the eight sequenced donors, seven were found to be HCMV-seropositive and one was found to be HCMV-seronegative. To restrict sorting to alphabetaTCR-expressing T cells, an anti-gammadeltaTCR antibody was added in several experiments. In roughly 6 donors, the dominant CD3+CD56+NKG2C+ clonotypes ranked among the top 10 CD8+ clonotypes, making up 1.0-7.0% of CD8+ T cells. Those dominant clonotypes were again the most abundant among CD3+CD56-NKG2C+ cells in a few donors, at roughly 28.3-60.1%. It remained unclear whether the expanded NKG2C-expressing T cell clones were specific for HCMV antigens. All eight donors whose samples were sequenced were randomly selected healthy volunteers, three of them men and five women. To determine HCMV serostatus, a commercial ELISA kit was used to detect HCMV-specific IgG in serum. For five to seven donors, bulk peripheral blood T-cell repertoires were also sequenced from unsorted PBMC. MIGEC was used to demultiplex reads and group reads by UMI, and MiTCR was used to assemble and quantify clonotypes. To exclude erroneous sequences, only TCR cDNA sequences supported by at least two reads were retained. The tcR package was used for downstream repertoire analysis, and clonotypes were matched between fractions using CDR3 nucleotide sequence together with V segment. Antigen specificity was annotated against VDJdb with VDJmatch, allowing one amino acid substitution in CDR3.

The TCR sequence derives from a woman aged 18-29 years in good health. The sequenced sample was PBMCs.

Here is the DNA: TGTGCCAGCAGCTCCAACCCCCCGGCAGATACGCAGTATTTT. Protein translation: CASSSNPPADTQYF. The chain couples TRBV13 to TRBJ2-3, with the D gene not confidently named. Trimming at the junction amounts to 4 bases on V and 4 bases on J, and the germline ends lie 12 bases apart. Reading the germline V gene (reference sequence) gives CDR1 PRHDT and CDR2 FYEKMQ. Inclusive of the bounding cysteine and phenylalanine, the CDR3 is 14 residues long. Only the CDR3 DNA stays, 42 bases, in frame from base 1.